The clone carrying this TCR beta chain was observed a handful of times. The CDR3 length is 14 residues. CDR1 SNHLY and CDR2 FYNNEI come from the germline V gene. V lost 8 bases, J lost 6 bases, and 16 bases lay in between. The sample originates from a study of T cells in Graves' hyperthyroidism and ophthalmopathy. RNA transcripts provided the source from which TCR beta CDR3 regions were amplified. The HTBI primer set drove a first-round RT-PCR of the TCR CDR3. In TCRdb, the multiplex PCR reads were re-called with MiXCR into one record per CDR3 protein. The sample gives some 140,000 distinct CDR3 sequences, approximately 24% of which show up once; roughly 71% is in the top ten.

Sequenced input: blood. The rearrangement links TRBV2 to TRBJ1-4, with unresolved D. This TCR was sampled from a woman between 50 and 59 years old with Graves' hyperthyroidism that later progressed to Graves' ophthalmopathy. The CDR3 nucleotides are TGTGCCAGCTCAGTCGATGTATCACATGAAAAACTGTTTTTT. Amino acids: CASSVDVSHEKLFF.